Each of the 8 T cell receptor beta chains below was sequenced from the same sample in a study of Ad26.COV2.S vaccination and SARS-CoV-2 variants. Indicated treatment: some 19 received Ad26.COV2.S at low or high dose, single or two shots; about five received placebo; per-sample allocation not given. At day 63 after the first vaccine or placebo injection, samples were drawn. Generated by immunoSEQ multiplex PCR, the TCRdb table keeps only in-frame clones and is missing some. The sample lists around 400,000 clones; around four fifths were seen once. The sequencing used peripheral blood, collected in a trial of Ad26.COV2.S vaccine versus placebo. Every receptor here comes from a person aged 18-65 years who received the Ad26.COV2.S COVID-19 vaccine or a placebo.

The V gene is TRBV6-5, the J gene TRBJ2-1; 12 bases match TRBD2. CDR1 and CDR2 from the germline V gene are MNHEY and SVGAGI. The CDR3 has 15 amino acids. Trimming at V came to 7 bases and at J to 1 base, leaving 2 bases not matched to a gene. The CDR3 reads CASKTSGGSYNEQFF. CDR3 bases: TGTGCCAGCAAGACTAGCGGGGGTTCCTACAATGAGCAGTTCTTC.

The chain joins TRBV27 to TRBJ1-2; 10 bases fit TRBD1. CDR3 size: 15 residues. Germline V CDR1 and CDR2: MNHEY, SMNVEV (reference sequence). The J segment lost 2 bases and the V segment lost 5 bases, leaving 5 bases of the junction unmatched. The DNA of the CDR3 is TGTGCCAGCAGTCCGGGACAGGGGTGGAACTATGGCTACACCTTC. This sequence encodes CASSPGQGWNYGYTF.

The J gene is TRBJ2-7, the V gene TRBV11-2; D unresolved. Per the germline V gene, CDR1 is SGHAT and CDR2 is FQNNGV. This CDR3 has 16 amino acids. The germline V and J ends were trimmed by 5 bases and 3 bases, with 20 bases remaining between them. The CDR3 sequence is CASSRDPDTFLYEQYF. The CDR3 coding sequence is TGTGCCAGCAGCCGAGACCCAGACACCTTCCTCTACGAGCAGTACTTC.

The chain recombines TRBV19 with TRBJ2-3, with TRBD1 matching over 7 bases. The trim removed 2 bases at V and 0 bases at J, leaving 5 bases unmatched. The CDR3 extends over 16 amino acids. Germline CDR1 LNHDA, CDR2 SQIVND (reference sequence). The CDR3, as DNA: TGTGCCAGTAGTATAAGACAGGGAGCTAGCACAGATACGCAGTATTTT. This gives the protein CASSIRQGASTDTQYF.

The chain combines TRBV11-2 with TRBJ2-7; possible D gene TRBD2, 6 bases. The CDR3 covers 13 residues. Between the trimmed V and J ends, which lost 4 bases and 1 base, there was a span of 8 bases. Looked up from germline, CDR1 is SGHAT and CDR2 is FQNNGV. The CDR3, as DNA: TGTGCCAGCAGCTGGGACTTTTCCTACGAGCAGTACTTC. Its translation is CASSWDFSYEQYF.

The chain recombines TRBV11-2 with TRBJ2-1; the D gene is possibly TRBD2 (6 bases). V gave up 5 bases and J gave up 14 bases, with 22 bases separating them. There are 14 residues in the CDR3. The germline gives CDR1 SGHAT, CDR2 FQNNGV. The DNA of the CDR3 is TGTGCCAGCAGCCCAGAACTAGCTTCTCAGGGAAAGTTCTTC. This codes for CASSPELASQGKFF.

The V call is TRBV12-5, the J call TRBJ2-7, with D unclear. This CDR3 region has 14 residues. Deletions cut 3 bases from V and 7 bases from J, with 16 bases between. Germline V gene sequence: CDR1 LGHNT, CDR2 FRNRAP. CDR3 in DNA: TGTGCTAGTGGTTTAGAAAGGGCAGGTGAAGAGCAGTACTTC. This sequence encodes CASGLERAGEEQYF.

V and J are TRBV3-1 (or the pseudogene TRBV3-2) and TRBJ2-2; 7 bases map to TRBD2. The CDR3 sequence is 15 residues long. Per the germline V gene, CDR1 is LGHDT and CDR2 is YNNKEL (reference sequence). Germline trimming cut 2 bases from V and 6 bases from J; bases unmatched to any gene: 6. The CDR3 DNA reads TGTGCCAGCAGCCAACGGCTAGCGGTCGCCGGGGAGCTGTTTTTT. Translation gives CASSQRLAVAGELFF.